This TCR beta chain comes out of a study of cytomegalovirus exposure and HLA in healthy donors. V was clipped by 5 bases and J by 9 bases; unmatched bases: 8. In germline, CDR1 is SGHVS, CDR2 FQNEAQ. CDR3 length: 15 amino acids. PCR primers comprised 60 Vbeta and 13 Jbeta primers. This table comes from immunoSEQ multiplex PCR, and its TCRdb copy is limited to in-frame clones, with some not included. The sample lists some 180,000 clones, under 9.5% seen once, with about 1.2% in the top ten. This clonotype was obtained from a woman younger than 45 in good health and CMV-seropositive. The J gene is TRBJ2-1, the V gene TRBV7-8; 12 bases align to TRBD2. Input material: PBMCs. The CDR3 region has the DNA TGTGCCAGCAGCAAGGGACTAGCGGGTGTTACTGAGCAGTTCTTC. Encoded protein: CASSKGLAGVTEQFF.